This T cell receptor (beta chain) derives from a study of T cell changes during pregnancy in multiple sclerosis. Data came from immunoSEQ multiplex PCR; TCRdb stores just in-frame clones and leaves some out. The sample yields tens of thousands of clones, roughly 90% seen once. CDR3 size: 14 residues. The V end was cut by 2 bases, the J end by 8 bases, with 13 bases between. CDR1 and CDR2 (germline): SGHRS, YFSETQ. The chain employs TRBV5-1 and TRBJ1-4, with a weak D call TRBD1 (6 bases). The receptor was derived from a female donor in good health, enrolled as a control in a pregnancy study. Sequences were derived from CD4+ T cells from peripheral blood mononuclear cells, sampled after pregnancy. Here the CDR3 reads CASSLQGDREKLFF. Here the CDR3 DNA reads TGCGCCAGCAGCTTACAGGGAGATCGGGAAAAACTGTTTTTT.